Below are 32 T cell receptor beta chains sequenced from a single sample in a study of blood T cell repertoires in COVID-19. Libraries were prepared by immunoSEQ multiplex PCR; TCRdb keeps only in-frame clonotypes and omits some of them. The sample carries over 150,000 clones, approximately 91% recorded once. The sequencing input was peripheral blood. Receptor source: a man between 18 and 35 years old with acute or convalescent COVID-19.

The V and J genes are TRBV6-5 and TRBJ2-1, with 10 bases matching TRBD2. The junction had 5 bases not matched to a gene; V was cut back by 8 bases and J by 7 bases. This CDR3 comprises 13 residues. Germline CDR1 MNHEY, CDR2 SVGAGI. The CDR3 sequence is CASPASGGNEQFF. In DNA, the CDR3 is TGTGCCAGCCCGGCTAGCGGGGGAAATGAGCAGTTCTTC.

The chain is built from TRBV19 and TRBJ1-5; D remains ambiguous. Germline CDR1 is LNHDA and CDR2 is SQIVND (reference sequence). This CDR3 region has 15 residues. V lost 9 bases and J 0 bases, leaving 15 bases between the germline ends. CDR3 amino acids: CASRKWSTSNQPQHF. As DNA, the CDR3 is TGTGCCAGCAGGAAGTGGTCTACTAGCAATCAGCCCCAGCATTTT.

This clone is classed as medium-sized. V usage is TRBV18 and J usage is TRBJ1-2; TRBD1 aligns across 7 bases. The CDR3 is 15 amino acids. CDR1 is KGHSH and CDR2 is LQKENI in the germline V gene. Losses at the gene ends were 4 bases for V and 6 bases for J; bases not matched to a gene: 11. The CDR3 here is CASSQTGTDDDGYTF. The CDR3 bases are TGTGCCAGCTCACAAACCGGGACAGATGATGATGGCTACACCTTC. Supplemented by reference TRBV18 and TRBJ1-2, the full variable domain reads NAGVMQNPRHLVRRRGQEARLRCSPMKGHSHVYWYRQLPEEGLKFMVYLQKENIIDESGMPKERFSAEFPKEGPSILRIQQVVRGDSAAYFCASSQTGTDDDGYTFGSGTRLTVV.

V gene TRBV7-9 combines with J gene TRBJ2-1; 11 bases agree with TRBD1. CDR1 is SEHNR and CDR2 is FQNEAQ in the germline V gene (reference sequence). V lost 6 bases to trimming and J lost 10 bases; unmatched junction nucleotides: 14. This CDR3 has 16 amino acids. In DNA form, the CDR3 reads TGTGCCAGCAGTCCGCCGGGGGACAGGGGGGTTGGGGAGCAGTTCTTC. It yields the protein CASSPPGDRGVGEQFF.

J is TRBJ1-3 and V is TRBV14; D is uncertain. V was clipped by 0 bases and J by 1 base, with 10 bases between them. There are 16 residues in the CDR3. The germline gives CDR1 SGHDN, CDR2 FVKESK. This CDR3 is CASSQDQALSGNTIYF. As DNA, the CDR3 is TGTGCCAGCAGCCAAGATCAGGCACTGTCTGGAAACACCATATATTTT.

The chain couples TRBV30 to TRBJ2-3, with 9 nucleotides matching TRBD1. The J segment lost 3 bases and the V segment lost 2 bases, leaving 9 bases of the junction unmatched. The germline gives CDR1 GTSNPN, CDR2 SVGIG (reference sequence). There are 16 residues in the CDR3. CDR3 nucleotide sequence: TGTGCCTGGAGTACCGGACAGGGGAGGAAAACAGATACGCAGTATTTT. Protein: CAWSTGQGRKTDTQYF.

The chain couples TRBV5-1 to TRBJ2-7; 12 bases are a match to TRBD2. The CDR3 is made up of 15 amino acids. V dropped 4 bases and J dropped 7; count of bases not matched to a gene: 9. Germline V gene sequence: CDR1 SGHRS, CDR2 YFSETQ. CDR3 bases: TGCGCCAGCAGCCCCCGGACTAGCGGGGCCTGGGAGCAGTACTTC. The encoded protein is CASSPRTSGAWEQYF.

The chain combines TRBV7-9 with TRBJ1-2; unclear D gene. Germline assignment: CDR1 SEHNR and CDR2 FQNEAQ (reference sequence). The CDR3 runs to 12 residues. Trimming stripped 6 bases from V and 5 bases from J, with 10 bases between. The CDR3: CASSLPGYGYTF. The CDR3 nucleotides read TGTGCCAGCAGTCTGCCGGGTTATGGCTACACCTTC.

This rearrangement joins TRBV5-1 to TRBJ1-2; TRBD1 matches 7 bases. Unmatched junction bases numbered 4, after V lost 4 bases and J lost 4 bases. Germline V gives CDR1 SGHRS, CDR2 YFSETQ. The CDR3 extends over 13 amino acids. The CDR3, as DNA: TGCGCCAGCAGCGCGACAGGGAGCTATGGCTACACCTTC. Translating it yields CASSATGSYGYTF. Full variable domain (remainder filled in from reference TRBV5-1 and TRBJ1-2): KAGVTQTPRYLIKTRGQQVTLSCSPISGHRSVSWYQQTPGQGLQFLFEYFSETQRNKGNFPGRFSGRQFSNSRSEMNVSTLELGDSALYLCASSATGSYGYTFGSGTRLTVV.

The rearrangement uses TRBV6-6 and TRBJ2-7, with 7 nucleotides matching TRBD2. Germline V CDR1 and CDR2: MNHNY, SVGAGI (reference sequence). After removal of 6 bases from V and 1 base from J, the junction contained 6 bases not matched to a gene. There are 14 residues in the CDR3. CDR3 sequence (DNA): TGTGCCAGCAGGGGAGGGGTCTCGTCCTACGAGCAGTACTTC. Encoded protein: CASRGGVSSYEQYF.

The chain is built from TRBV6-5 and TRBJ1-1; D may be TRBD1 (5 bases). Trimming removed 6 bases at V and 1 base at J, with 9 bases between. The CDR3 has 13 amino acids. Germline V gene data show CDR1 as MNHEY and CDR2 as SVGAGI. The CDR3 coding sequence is TGTGCCAGCAGGACCCAGGGGAACACTGAAGCTTTCTTT. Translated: CASRTQGNTEAFF.

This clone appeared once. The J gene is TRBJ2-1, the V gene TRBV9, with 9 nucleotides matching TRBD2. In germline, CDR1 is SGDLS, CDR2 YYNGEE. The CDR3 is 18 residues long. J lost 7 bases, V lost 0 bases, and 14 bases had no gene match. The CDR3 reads CASSVGLAGSGDLNEQFF. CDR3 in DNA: TGTGCCAGCAGCGTAGGGCTAGCGGGATCAGGGGATCTTAATGAGCAGTTCTTC.

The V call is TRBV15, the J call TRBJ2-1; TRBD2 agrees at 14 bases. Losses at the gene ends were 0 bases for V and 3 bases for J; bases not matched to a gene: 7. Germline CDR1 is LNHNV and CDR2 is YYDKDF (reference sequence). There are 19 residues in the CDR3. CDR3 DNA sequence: TGTGCCACCAGCAGAGATAGGACTAGCGGGAGGAAGAGCTACAATGAGCAGTTCTTC. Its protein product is CATSRDRTSGRKSYNEQFF.

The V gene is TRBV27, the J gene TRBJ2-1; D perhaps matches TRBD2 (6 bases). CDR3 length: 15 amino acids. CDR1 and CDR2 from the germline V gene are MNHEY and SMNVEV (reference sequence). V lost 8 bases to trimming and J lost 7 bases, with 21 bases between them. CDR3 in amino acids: CASAFPGLFANEQFF. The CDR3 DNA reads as TGTGCCAGCGCGTTCCCGGGACTGTTCGCGAATGAGCAGTTCTTC.

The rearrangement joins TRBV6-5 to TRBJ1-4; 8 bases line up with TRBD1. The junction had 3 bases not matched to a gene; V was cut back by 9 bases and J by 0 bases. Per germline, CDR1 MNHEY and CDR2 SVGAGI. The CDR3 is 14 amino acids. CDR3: CASQTGATNEKLFF. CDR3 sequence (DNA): TGTGCCAGTCAGACAGGGGCAACTAATGAAAAACTGTTTTTT.

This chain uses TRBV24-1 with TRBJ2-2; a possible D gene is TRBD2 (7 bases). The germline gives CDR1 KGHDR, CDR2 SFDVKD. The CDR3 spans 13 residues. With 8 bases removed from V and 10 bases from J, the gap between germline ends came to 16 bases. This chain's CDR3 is CATKTGEGEELFF. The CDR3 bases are TGTGCCACCAAGACCGGGGAGGGGGAGGAGCTGTTTTTT.

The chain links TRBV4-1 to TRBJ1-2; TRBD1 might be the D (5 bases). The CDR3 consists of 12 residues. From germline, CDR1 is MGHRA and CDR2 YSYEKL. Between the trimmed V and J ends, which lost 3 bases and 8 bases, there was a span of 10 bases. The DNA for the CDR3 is TGCGCCAGCAGCCAGCAGGGTGGCGGCTACACCTTC. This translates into CASSQQGGGYTF.

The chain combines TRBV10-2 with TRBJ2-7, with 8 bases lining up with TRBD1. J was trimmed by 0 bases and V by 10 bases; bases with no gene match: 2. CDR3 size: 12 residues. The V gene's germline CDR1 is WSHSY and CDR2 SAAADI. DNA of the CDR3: TGCGCCATACAGGGGGACTCCTACGAGCAGTACTTC. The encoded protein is CAIQGDSYEQYF.

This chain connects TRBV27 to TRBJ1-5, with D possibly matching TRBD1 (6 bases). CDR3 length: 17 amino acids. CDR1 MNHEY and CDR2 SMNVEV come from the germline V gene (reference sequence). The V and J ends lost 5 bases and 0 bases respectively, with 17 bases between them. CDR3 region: CASSPSPGVDSNQPQHF. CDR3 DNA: TGTGCCAGCAGTCCGTCCCCAGGGGTCGATAGCAATCAGCCCCAGCATTTT.

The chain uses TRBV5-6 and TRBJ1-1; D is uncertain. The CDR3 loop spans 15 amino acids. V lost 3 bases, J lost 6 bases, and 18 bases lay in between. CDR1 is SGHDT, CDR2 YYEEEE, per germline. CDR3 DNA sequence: TGTGCCAGCAGCTACCAACCGGGCGGGCCGGCTGAAGCTTTCTTT. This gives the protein CASSYQPGGPAEAFF. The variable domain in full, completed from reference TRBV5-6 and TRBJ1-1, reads DAGVTQSPTHLIKTRGQQVTLRCSPKSGHDTVSWYQQALGQGPQFIFQYYEEEERQRGNFPDRFSGHQFPNYSSELNVNALLLGDSALYLCASSYQPGGPAEAFFGQGTRLTVV.

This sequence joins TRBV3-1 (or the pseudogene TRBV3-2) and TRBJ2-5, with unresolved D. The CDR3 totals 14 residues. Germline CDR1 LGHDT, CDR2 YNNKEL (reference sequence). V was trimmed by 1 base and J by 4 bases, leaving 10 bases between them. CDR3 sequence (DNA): TGTGCCAGCAGCCAAGTCCCAGTAAGAGAGACCCAGTACTTC. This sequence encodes CASSQVPVRETQYF.

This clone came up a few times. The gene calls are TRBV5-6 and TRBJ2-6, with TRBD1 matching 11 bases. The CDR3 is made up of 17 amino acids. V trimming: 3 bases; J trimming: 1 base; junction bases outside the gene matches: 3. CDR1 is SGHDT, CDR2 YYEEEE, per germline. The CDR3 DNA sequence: TGTGCCAGCAGCTATGGGACAGGGGGGTCTGGGGCCAACGTCCTGACTTTC. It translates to CASSYGTGGSGANVLTF.

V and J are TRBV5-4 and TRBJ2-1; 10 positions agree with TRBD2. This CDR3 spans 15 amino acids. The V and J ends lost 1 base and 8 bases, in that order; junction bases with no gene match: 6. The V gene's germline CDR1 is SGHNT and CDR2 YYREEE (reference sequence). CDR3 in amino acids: CASSLRASGSDEQFF. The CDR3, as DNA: TGTGCCAGCAGCTTGCGGGCTAGCGGGAGCGATGAGCAGTTCTTC.

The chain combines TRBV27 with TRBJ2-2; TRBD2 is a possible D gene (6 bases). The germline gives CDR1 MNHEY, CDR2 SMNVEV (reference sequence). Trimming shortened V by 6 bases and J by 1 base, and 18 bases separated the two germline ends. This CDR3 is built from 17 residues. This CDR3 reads CASRSSARGLNTGELFF. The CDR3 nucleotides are TGTGCCAGCAGATCGTCGGCGCGGGGTTTGAACACCGGGGAGCTGTTTTTT.

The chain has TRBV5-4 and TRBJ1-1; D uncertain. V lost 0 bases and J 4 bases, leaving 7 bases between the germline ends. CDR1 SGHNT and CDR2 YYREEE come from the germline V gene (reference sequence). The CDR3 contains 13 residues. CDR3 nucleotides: TGTGCCAGCAGCTTGGGACAAAGCACTGAAGCTTTCTTT. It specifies CASSLGQSTEAFF.

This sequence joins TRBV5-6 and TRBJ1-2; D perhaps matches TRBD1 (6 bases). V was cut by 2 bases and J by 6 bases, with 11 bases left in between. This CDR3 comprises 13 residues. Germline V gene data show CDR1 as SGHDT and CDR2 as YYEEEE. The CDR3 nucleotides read TGTGCCAGCAGCTTTACAGGGCGCGATGGCTACACCTTC. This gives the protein CASSFTGRDGYTF.

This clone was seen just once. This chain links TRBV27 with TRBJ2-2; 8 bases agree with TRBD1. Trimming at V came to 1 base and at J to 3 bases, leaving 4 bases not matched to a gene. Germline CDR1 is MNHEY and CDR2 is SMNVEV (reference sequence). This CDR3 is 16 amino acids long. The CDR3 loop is CASSLWDRLDTGELFF. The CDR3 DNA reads TGTGCCAGCAGTTTATGGGACAGGTTGGACACCGGGGAGCTGTTTTTT.

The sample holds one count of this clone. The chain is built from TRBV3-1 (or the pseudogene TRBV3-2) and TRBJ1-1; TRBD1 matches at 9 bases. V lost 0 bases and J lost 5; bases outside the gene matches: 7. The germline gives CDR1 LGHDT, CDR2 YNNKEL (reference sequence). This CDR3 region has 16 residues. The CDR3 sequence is CASSQEGTGSRTEAFF. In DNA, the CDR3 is TGTGCCAGCAGCCAAGAAGGGACAGGGAGTCGAACTGAAGCTTTCTTT.

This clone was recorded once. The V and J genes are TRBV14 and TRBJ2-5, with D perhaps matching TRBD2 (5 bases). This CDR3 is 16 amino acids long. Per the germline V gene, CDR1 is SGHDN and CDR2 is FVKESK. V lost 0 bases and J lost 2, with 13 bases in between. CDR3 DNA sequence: TGTGCCAGCAGCCAAGACGGACTGACGTTACAAGAGACCCAGTACTTC. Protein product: CASSQDGLTLQETQYF.

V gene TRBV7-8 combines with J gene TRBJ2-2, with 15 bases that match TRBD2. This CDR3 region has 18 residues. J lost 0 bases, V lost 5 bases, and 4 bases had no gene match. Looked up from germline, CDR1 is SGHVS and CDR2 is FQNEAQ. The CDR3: CASSPGLAGGTNTGELFF. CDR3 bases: TGTGCCAGCAGCCCGGGACTAGCGGGGGGTACGAACACCGGGGAGCTGTTTTTT.

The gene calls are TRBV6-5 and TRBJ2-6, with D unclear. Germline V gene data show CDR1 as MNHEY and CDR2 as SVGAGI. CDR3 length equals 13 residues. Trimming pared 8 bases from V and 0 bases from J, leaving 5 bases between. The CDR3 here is CASHSSGANVLTF. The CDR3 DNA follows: TGTGCCAGCCATAGCTCTGGGGCCAACGTCCTGACTTTC.

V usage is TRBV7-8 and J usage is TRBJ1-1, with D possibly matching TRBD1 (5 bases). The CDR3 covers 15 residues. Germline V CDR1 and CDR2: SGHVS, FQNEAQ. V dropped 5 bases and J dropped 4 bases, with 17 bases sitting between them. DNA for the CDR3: TGTGCCAGCAGCCGAGGGAGGGGATTGGGCACTGAAGCTTTCTTT. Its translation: CASSRGRGLGTEAFF.